The 31 T cell receptor beta chains given below trace back to one sample, sequenced in a study of T cell responses to AZD1222 COVID-19 vaccine. Sequencing was performed with immunoSEQ multiplex PCR; in TCRdb, only in-frame clones are kept and a portion is missing. The sample records some 110,000 clones, around nine tenths being singletons. The material sequenced was peripheral blood, taken 28 days after the second dose of the MenACWY control vaccine. Every receptor here comes from an adult who received the MenACWY meningococcal vaccine as a control.

The chain employs TRBV27 and TRBJ1-3; D gene uncertain. The germline V gene encodes CDR1 MNHEY and CDR2 SMNVEV (reference sequence). The CDR3 contains 13 residues. The V end was cut by 3 bases, the J end by 2 bases, with 5 bases between. The CDR3 loop reads CASSFGAGNTIYF. CDR3 coding DNA: TGTGCCAGCAGTTTCGGGGCTGGAAACACCATATATTTT.

This clone was seen only a few times. The chain employs TRBV18 and TRBJ1-5, with D perhaps matching TRBD1 (5 bases). The CDR3 has 15 residues. The V gene lost 2 bases and the J gene lost 3 bases, with 11 bases spanning the gap. Per germline, CDR1 KGHSH and CDR2 LQKENI. This chain's CDR3 is CASSPGTHPNQPQHF. The CDR3 DNA reads as TGTGCCAGCTCACCAGGGACGCATCCCAATCAGCCCCAGCATTTT.

The chain carries TRBV6-4 and TRBJ2-3; TRBD2 agrees at 10 bases. Trimming cost V 4 bases and J 3 bases; bases outside gene matches: 7. Germline V gene lookup returns CDR1 MRHNA and CDR2 SNTAGT. CDR3 length: 16 amino acids. The CDR3 sequence: CASSAVSGGSTDTQYF. DNA for the CDR3: TGTGCCAGCAGTGCCGTTAGCGGGGGGAGTACAGATACGCAGTATTTT.

The chain carries TRBV7-2 and TRBJ2-7; TRBD1 matches 12 bases. Trimming at V came to 5 bases and at J to 2 bases, leaving 13 bases not matched to a gene. The CDR3 length is 18 residues. Germline assignment: CDR1 SGHTA and CDR2 FQGNSA. The CDR3 loop is CASSPRPRDRGPTYEQYF. CDR3 nucleotide sequence: TGTGCCAGCAGCCCTAGACCAAGGGACAGGGGGCCCACCTACGAGCAGTACTTC.

The chain couples TRBV10-2 to TRBJ1-1, with 10 positions matching TRBD1. Germline V CDR1 and CDR2: WSHSY, SAAADI. The CDR3 is 15 amino acids. The junction had 7 bases not matched to a gene; V was cut back by 6 bases and J by 3 bases. CDR3 region: CASSLPGQGYTEAFF. As DNA, the CDR3 is TGCGCCAGCAGCCTCCCGGGACAGGGGTACACTGAAGCTTTCTTT.

The chain joins TRBV7-9 to TRBJ1-5; TRBD1 might be the D (5 bases). V lost 3 bases and J lost 7, with 10 bases in between. This CDR3 region has 13 residues. Germline V CDR1 and CDR2: SEHNR, FQNEAQ (reference sequence). The DNA of the CDR3 is TGTGCCAGCAGCTTGGGGGGTTCCCAGCCCCAGCATTTT. Its protein is CASSLGGSQPQHF.

The CDR3 here is CASSRDSRGDEQFF. Here the CDR3 DNA reads TGCGCCAGCAGCCGGGACAGCCGGGGGGATGAGCAGTTCTTC. The J gene is TRBJ2-1, the V gene TRBV10-1, with D perhaps being TRBD1 or TRBD2 (7 bases each). V lost 6 bases and J lost 8, with 17 bases in between. The CDR3 sequence is 14 residues long. The germline V gene has CDR1 WNHNN and CDR2 SYGVQD (reference sequence).

The rearrangement links TRBV5-4 to TRBJ2-2, with TRBD2 matching 12 bases. The CDR3 has 16 residues. The V and J ends lost 2 bases and 5 bases, in that order; junction bases with no gene match: 4. The germline V gene encodes CDR1 SGHNT and CDR2 YYREEE (reference sequence). This chain's CDR3 is CASSFRLAGVTGELFF. CDR3 in DNA: TGTGCCAGCAGCTTTAGACTAGCGGGGGTGACCGGGGAGCTGTTTTTT. Full variable domain (remainder filled in from reference TRBV5-4 and TRBJ2-2): ETGVTQSPTHLIKTRGQQVTLRCSSQSGHNTVSWYQQALGQGPQFIFQYYREEENGRGNFPPRFSGLQFPNYSSELNVNALELDDSALYLCASSFRLAGVTGELFFGEGSRLTVL.

The chain uses TRBV19 and TRBJ2-5; 12 bases align to TRBD2. Germline V gene sequence: CDR1 LNHDA, CDR2 SQIVND (reference sequence). This CDR3 has 13 amino acids. J was trimmed by 5 bases and V by 7 bases; bases with no gene match: 2. CDR3 nucleotide sequence: TGTGCCAGTACTAGCGGGGGGGTGGAGACCCAGTACTTC. It is translated as CASTSGGVETQYF.

The table lists this clone with a count of one. The rearrangement links TRBV19 to TRBJ2-1; TRBD2 matches 11 bases. The CDR3 length is 16 residues. CDR1 and CDR2 from the germline V gene are LNHDA and SQIVND (reference sequence). The V gene end was trimmed by 0 bases and the J gene end by 2 bases; junction bases not matched to a gene: 0. CDR3 nucleotide sequence: TGTGCCAGTAGTATAGATAGCGGGGGGGCCTACAATGAGCAGTTCTTC. Translation: CASSIDSGGAYNEQFF.

Here the CDR3 reads CASSGGVPVKGYTF. The CDR3 coding sequence is TGTGCCAGCAGTGGGGGAGTACCGGTGAAGGGCTACACCTTC. The chain links TRBV2 to TRBJ1-2; D is ambiguous. Trimming cost V 4 bases and J 8 bases, with 17 bases left between them. This CDR3 is 14 amino acids long. Per germline, CDR1 SNHLY and CDR2 FYNNEI.

The chain employs TRBV12-3 or TRBV12-4 and TRBJ1-2; possibly TRBD1 for D (5 bases). The CDR3 spans 12 residues. Trimming took 0 bases from V and 6 from J, leaving 5 bases between them. CDR3 residues: CASSLARDGYTF. The CDR3 DNA reads TGTGCCAGCAGTTTAGCCAGGGATGGCTACACCTTC.

In its sample, this clone was seen a few times. V is TRBV2 and J is TRBJ2-3; D remains unclear. Germline values: CDR1 SNHLY, CDR2 FYNNEI. This CDR3 is built from 14 residues. V was pared by 3 bases and J by 6 bases, with 13 bases between. CDR3 coding DNA: TGTGCCAGCAGTGAGCTGTCCCGTCAGGATACGCAGTATTTT. Its translation: CASSELSRQDTQYF.

This sequence joins TRBV11-3 and TRBJ2-3, with a possible D match to TRBD1 (6 bases). The germline CDR1 and CDR2 sequences are SGHNT and YENEEA. The CDR3 is made up of 17 amino acids. The V and J ends lost 1 base and 0 bases respectively, with 14 bases between them. The CDR3 bases are TGTGCCAGCAGCTTAGGCAGGGGCCCCCTTAGCACAGATACGCAGTATTTT. Translation gives CASSLGRGPLSTDTQYF.

This clone appeared a single time. The rearrangement uses TRBV6-5 and TRBJ2-2, with 8 bases fitting TRBD2. V trimming: 8 bases; J trimming: 6 bases; junction bases outside the gene matches: 11. From germline, CDR1 is MNHEY and CDR2 SVGAGI. This CDR3 contains 15 residues. Here the CDR3 DNA reads TGTGCCAGCCAAATTCGGGGGGGCTACTCCGGGGAGCTGTTTTTT. Translated, it gives CASQIRGGYSGELFF.

Here the CDR3 reads CASSPGTGSFYGYTF. In nucleotides, the CDR3 is TGTGCCAGCAGTCCCGGGACAGGGTCCTTCTATGGCTACACCTTC. V gene TRBV28 combines with J gene TRBJ1-2, with 9 bases fitting TRBD1. With 5 bases clipped from V and 4 bases from J, the junction kept 8 bases outside the gene matches. CDR1 MDHEN and CDR2 SYDVKM come from the germline V gene. This CDR3 is built from 15 residues.

The genes are TRBV9 and TRBJ2-3; 7 nucleotides agree with TRBD2. With 4 bases clipped from V and 1 base from J, the junction kept 3 bases outside the gene matches. This CDR3 contains 14 residues. CDR1 and CDR2 from the germline V gene are SGDLS and YYNGEE. The CDR3 sequence is CASSLGGGTDTQYF. The CDR3 DNA is TGTGCCAGCAGCCTTGGGGGGGGCACAGATACGCAGTATTTT.

This rearrangement joins TRBV10-3 to TRBJ2-1, with 8 bases that match TRBD2. This CDR3 has 16 residues. Trimming cost V 3 bases and J 7 bases; bases outside gene matches: 11. Germline V lookup: CDR1 ENHRY, CDR2 SYGVKD. The CDR3 DNA is TGTGCCATCAGTGATCTTAGCGGGGTAGGAAGGAATGAGCAGTTCTTC. Translation: CAISDLSGVGRNEQFF.

This sequence joins TRBV7-2 and TRBJ1-4, with TRBD1 as a possible D gene (6 bases). The V and J ends lost 4 bases and 5 bases respectively, with 11 bases between them. This CDR3 is 14 amino acids long. Germline V gene sequence: CDR1 SGHTA, CDR2 FQGNSA. The DNA for the CDR3 is TGTGCCAGCAGCTCAGGGGTTCTAAATGAAAAACTGTTTTTT. Its protein is CASSSGVLNEKLFF.

V usage is TRBV2 and J usage is TRBJ1-1, with unresolved D. With 1 base removed from V and 4 bases from J, the gap between germline ends came to 4 bases. The CDR3 is 12 amino acids. Germline CDR1 SNHLY, CDR2 FYNNEI. For the CDR3, the DNA is TGTGCCAGCAGTGAAGGGTTCACTGAAGCTTTCTTT. Protein product: CASSEGFTEAFF.

The CDR3 loop is CASSPYTSDSTDTQYF. The DNA of the CDR3 is TGTGCCAGCTCACCCTATACTAGCGATTCCACAGATACGCAGTATTTT. The V gene is TRBV18, the J gene TRBJ2-3; 7 nucleotides agree with TRBD2. Looked up from germline, CDR1 is KGHSH and CDR2 is LQKENI. The CDR3 totals 16 residues. J gave up 2 bases and V 3 bases, and 8 bases lay outside the gene matches.

V usage is TRBV6-2 or TRBV6-3 and J usage is TRBJ1-5; TRBD1 is a possible D gene (6 bases). CDR1 is MNHEY and CDR2 is SVGEGT in the germline V gene. This CDR3 has 14 residues. Trimming stripped 7 bases from V and 6 bases from J, with 16 bases between. For the CDR3, the DNA is TGTGCCAGCAACCCGGGACAACGAAGTCAGCCCCAGCATTTT. This codes for CASNPGQRSQPQHF.

The V gene is TRBV6-2 or TRBV6-3, the J gene TRBJ2-7, with D hard to call. The CDR3 runs 19 residues. Trimming took 0 bases from V and 3 from J, leaving 24 bases between them. Germline CDR1 reads MNHEY; CDR2 reads SVGEGT. CDR3 sequence reads: CASSYSPQLFTSFFYEQYF. The CDR3 region has the DNA TGTGCCAGCAGTTACTCGCCGCAGCTCTTTACAAGTTTCTTCTACGAGCAGTACTTC.

This chain connects TRBV7-2 to TRBJ2-2, with D perhaps matching TRBD1 (6 bases). The CDR3 extends over 15 amino acids. Trimming cost V 2 bases and J 0 bases, with 7 bases left between them. Per germline, CDR1 SGHTA and CDR2 FQGNSA. CDR3 region: CASSLRGTNTGELFF. The DNA of the CDR3 is TGTGCCAGCAGCTTAAGGGGGACGAACACCGGGGAGCTGTTTTTT.

This clone was detected only a few times. The chain has TRBV28 and TRBJ1-2; maybe TRBD1 (5 bases). V was shortened by 7 bases and J by 2 bases, with 17 bases between the two germline ends. The CDR3 is 15 residues long. Per germline, CDR1 MDHEN and CDR2 SYDVKM. CDR3 coding DNA: TGTGCCAGCAACGTCCCTTCTCAGGGAAACTATGGCTACACCTTC. Translated: CASNVPSQGNYGYTF.

The sample holds one count of this clone. The chain uses TRBV5-1 and TRBJ2-7, with TRBD1 matching over 7 bases. Germline CDR1 is SGHRS and CDR2 is YFSETQ. The V and J ends lost 0 bases and 3 bases, in that order; junction bases with no gene match: 9. This CDR3 spans 16 amino acids. The CDR3 spells CASSLGTGLMSYEQYF. The CDR3 DNA reads TGCGCCAGCAGCTTGGGGACAGGCCTAATGAGCTACGAGCAGTACTTC. Based on the CDR3 plus reference TRBV5-1 and TRBJ2-7, the full variable domain is KAGVTQTPRYLIKTRGQQVTLSCSPISGHRSVSWYQQTPGQGLQFLFEYFSETQRNKGNFPGRFSGRQFSNSRSEMNVSTLELGDSALYLCASSLGTGLMSYEQYFGPGTRLTVT.

The genes are TRBV9 and TRBJ1-2, with TRBD1 identical over 7 bases. In germline, CDR1 is SGDLS, CDR2 YYNGEE. Losses at the gene ends were 0 bases for V and 2 bases for J; bases not matched to a gene: 4. The CDR3 spans 15 residues. This chain's CDR3 is CASSVDGTDNYGYTF. The CDR3 nucleotides are TGTGCCAGCAGCGTAGACGGGACAGACAACTATGGCTACACCTTC.

The V call is TRBV7-8, the J call TRBJ1-5; TRBD1 is a possible D gene (5 bases). Trimming removed 3 bases from V and 6 bases from J, with 6 bases in between. The V gene's germline CDR1 is SGHVS and CDR2 FQNEAQ. This CDR3 is 12 amino acids long. The CDR3 protein is CASSFGTQPQHF. In DNA, the CDR3 is TGTGCCAGCAGCTTCGGGACTCAGCCCCAGCATTTT. Full variable domain (remainder filled in from reference TRBV7-8 and TRBJ1-5): GAGVSQSPRYKVAKRGQDVALRCDPISGHVSLFWYQQALGQGPEFLTYFQNEAQLDKSGLPSDRFFAERPEGSVSTLKIQRTQQEDSAVYLCASSFGTQPQHFGDGTRLSIL.

The chain has TRBV9 and TRBJ1-2; D ambiguous. Germline V gene sequence: CDR1 SGDLS, CDR2 YYNGEE. CDR3 length: 12 residues. Trimming stripped 3 bases from V and 5 bases from J, with 8 bases between. The CDR3 DNA follows: TGTGCCAGCAGCGAATCGGCTTATGGCTACACCTTC. It encodes CASSESAYGYTF.

The chain is built from TRBV7-2 and TRBJ2-1, with D perhaps TRBD2 (7 bases). This CDR3 is built from 14 residues. The V and J ends lost 7 bases and 8 bases respectively, with 18 bases between them. Germline CDR1 and CDR2: SGHTA and FQGNSA. This chain's CDR3 is CASTLRGGMHEQFF. For the CDR3, the DNA is TGTGCCAGCACACTTAGGGGGGGGATGCATGAGCAGTTCTTC. Full variable domain (outside the CDR3, taken from reference TRBV7-2 and TRBJ2-1): GAGVSQSPSNKVTEKGKDVELRCDPISGHTALYWYRQSLGQGLEFLIYFQGNSAPDKSGLPSDRFSAERTGGSVSTLTIQRTQQEDSAVYLCASTLRGGMHEQFFGPGTRLTVL.

The J gene is TRBJ2-2, the V gene TRBV4-3; D is perhaps TRBD2 (6 bases). The CDR3 runs 17 residues. V was shortened by 1 base and J by 3 bases, with 15 bases between the two germline ends. The germline gives CDR1 LGHNA, CDR2 YSLEER. In DNA form, the CDR3 reads TGCGCCAGCAGCCAAGGGAGACTAGTCGGCGACACCGGGGAGCTGTTTTTT. This sequence encodes CASSQGRLVGDTGELFF.